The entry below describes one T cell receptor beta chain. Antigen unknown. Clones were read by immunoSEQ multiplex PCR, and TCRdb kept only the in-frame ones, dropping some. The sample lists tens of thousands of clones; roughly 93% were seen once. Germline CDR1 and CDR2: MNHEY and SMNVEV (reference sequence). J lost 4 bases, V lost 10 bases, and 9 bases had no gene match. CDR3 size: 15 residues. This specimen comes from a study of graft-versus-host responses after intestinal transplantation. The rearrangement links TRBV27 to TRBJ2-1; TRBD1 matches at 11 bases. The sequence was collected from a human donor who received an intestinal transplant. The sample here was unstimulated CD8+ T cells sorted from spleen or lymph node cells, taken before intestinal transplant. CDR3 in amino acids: CAIRVGTGGYNEQFF. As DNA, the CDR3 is TGTGCCATCCGAGTCGGGACAGGGGGGTACAATGAGCAGTTCTTC.